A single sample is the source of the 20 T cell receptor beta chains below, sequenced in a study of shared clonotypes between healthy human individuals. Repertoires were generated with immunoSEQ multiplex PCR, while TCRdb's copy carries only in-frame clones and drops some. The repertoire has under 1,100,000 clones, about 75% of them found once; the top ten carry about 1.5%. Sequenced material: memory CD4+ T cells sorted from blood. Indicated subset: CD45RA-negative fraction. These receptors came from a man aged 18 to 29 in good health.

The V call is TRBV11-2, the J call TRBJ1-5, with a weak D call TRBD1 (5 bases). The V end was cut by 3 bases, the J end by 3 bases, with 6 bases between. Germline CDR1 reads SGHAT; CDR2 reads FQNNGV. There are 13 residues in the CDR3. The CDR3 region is CASSFGHNQPQHF. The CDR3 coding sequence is TGTGCCAGCAGCTTTGGACACAATCAGCCCCAGCATTTT. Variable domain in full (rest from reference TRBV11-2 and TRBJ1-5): EAGVAQSPRYKIIEKRQSVAFWCNPISGHATLYWYQQILGQGPKLLIQFQNNGVVDDSQLPKDRFSAERLKGVDSTLKIQPAKLEDSAVYLCASSFGHNQPQHFGDGTRLSIL.

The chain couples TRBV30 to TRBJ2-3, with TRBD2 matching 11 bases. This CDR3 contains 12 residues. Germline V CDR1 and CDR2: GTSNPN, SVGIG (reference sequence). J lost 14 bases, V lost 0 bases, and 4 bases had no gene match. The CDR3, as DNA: TGTGCCTGGAGTGTAAATAGCGGGAGGGTGTATTTT. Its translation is CAWSVNSGRVYF. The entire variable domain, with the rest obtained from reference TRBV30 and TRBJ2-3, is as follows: SQTIHQWPATLVQPVGSPLSLECTVEGTSNPNLYWYRQAAGRGLQLLFYSVGIGQISSEVPQNLSASRPQDRQFILSSKKLLLSDSGFYLCAWSVNSGRVYFGPGTRLTVL.

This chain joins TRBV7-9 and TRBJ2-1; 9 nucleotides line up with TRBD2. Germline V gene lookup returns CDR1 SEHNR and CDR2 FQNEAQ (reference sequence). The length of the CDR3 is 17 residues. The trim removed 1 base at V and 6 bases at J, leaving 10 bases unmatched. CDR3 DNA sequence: TGTGCCAGCAGCTTAGGAAAACTAGCGGGCCGTGCCAATGAGCAGTTCTTC. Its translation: CASSLGKLAGRANEQFF.

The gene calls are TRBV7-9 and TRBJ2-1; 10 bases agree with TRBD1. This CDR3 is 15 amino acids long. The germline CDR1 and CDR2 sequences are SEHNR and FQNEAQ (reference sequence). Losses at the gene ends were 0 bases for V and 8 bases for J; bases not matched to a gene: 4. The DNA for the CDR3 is TGTGCCAGCAGCTTAGCGTGGGACAGGGGCTATGAGCAGTTCTTC. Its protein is CASSLAWDRGYEQFF.

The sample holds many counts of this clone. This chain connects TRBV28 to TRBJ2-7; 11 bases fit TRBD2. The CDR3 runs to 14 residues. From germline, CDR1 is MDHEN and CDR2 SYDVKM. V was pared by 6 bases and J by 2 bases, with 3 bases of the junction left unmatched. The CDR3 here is CASSRGLAAYEQYF. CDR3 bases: TGTGCCAGCAGCCGGGGACTAGCGGCCTACGAGCAGTACTTC.

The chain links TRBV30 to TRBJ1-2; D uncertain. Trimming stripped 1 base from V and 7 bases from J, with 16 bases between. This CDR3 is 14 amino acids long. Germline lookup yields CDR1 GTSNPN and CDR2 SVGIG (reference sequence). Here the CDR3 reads CAWSASGFPVGYTF. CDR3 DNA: TGTGCCTGGAGTGCCTCGGGTTTCCCGGTTGGCTACACCTTC.

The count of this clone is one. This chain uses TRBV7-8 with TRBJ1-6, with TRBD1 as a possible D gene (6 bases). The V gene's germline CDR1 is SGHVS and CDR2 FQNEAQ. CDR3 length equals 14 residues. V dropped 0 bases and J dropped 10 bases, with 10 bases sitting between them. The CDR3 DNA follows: TGTGCCAGCAGCTTAGCAGGGGGGCAGTCACCCCTCCACTTT. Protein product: CASSLAGGQSPLHF.

Written as DNA, the CDR3 is TGTGCCAGCAGTTACAGTGAGGGAATGAACACTGAAGCTTTCTTT. This gives the protein CASSYSEGMNTEAFF. V gene TRBV6-6 combines with J gene TRBJ1-1; the D is unclear. The CDR3 extends over 15 amino acids. Per germline, CDR1 MNHNY and CDR2 SVGAGI (reference sequence). Trimming stripped 2 bases from V and 0 bases from J, with 10 bases between.

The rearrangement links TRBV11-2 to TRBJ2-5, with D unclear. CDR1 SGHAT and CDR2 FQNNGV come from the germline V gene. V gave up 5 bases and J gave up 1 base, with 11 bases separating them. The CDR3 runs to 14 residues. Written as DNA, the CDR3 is TGTGCCAGCAGCGCCGTGGGCACCCAAGAGACCCAGTACTTC. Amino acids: CASSAVGTQETQYF.

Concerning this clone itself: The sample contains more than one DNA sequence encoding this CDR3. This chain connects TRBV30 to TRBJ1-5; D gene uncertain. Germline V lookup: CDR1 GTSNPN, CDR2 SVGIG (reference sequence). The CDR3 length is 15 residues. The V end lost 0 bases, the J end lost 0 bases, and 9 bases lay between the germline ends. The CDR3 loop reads CAWSVGGNSNQPQHF. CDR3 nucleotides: TGTGCCTGGAGTGTAGGTGGAAATAGCAATCAGCCCCAGCATTTT.

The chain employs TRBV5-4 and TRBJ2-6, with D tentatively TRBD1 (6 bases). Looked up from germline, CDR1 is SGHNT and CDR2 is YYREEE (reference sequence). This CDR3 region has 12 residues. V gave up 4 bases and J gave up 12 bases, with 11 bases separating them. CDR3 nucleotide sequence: TGTGCCAGCAGCCGGGACACTGGCGTCCTGACTTTC. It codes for CASSRDTGVLTF.

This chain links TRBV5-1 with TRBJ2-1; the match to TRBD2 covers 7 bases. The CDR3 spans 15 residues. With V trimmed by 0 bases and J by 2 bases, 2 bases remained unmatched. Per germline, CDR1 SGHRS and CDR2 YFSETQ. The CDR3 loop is CASSLASGPYNEQFF. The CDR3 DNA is TGCGCCAGCAGCTTGGCTAGCGGACCCTACAATGAGCAGTTCTTC.

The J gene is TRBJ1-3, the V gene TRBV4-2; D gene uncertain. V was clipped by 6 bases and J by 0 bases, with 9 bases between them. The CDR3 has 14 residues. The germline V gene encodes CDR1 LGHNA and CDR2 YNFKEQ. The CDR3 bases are TGTGCCAGCAGGTACGACACCTCTGGAAACACCATATATTTT. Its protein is CASRYDTSGNTIYF.

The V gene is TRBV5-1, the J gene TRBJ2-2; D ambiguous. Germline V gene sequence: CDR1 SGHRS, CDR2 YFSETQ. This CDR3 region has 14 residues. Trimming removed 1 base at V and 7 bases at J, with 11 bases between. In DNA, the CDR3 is TGCGCCAGCAGCTTGCAACAGATCCTCGGGGAGCTGTTTTTT. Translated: CASSLQQILGELFF.

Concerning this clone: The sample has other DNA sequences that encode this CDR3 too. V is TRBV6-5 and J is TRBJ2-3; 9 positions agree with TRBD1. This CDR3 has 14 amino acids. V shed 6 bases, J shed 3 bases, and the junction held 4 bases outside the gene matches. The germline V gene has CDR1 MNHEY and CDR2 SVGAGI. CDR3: CASRRDRVTDTQYF. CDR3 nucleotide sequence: TGTGCCAGCAGGCGGGACAGGGTTACAGATACGCAGTATTTT.

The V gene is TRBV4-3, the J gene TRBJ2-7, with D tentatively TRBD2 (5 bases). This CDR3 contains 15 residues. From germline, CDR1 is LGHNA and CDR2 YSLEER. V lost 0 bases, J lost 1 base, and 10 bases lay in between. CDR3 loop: CASSQDSGSSYEQYF. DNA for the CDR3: TGCGCCAGCAGCCAAGACAGTGGGAGTTCCTACGAGCAGTACTTC.

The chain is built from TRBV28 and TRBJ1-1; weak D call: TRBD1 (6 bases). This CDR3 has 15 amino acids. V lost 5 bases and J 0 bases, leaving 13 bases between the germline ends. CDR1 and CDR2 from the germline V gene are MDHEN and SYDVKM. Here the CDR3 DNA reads TGTGCCAGCAGTGGACAGAGAAACATGAACACTGAAGCTTTCTTT. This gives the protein CASSGQRNMNTEAFF.

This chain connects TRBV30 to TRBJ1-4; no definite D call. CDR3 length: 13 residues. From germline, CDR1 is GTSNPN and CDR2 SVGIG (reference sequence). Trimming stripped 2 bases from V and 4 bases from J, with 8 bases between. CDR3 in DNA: TGTGCCTGGAGTTTGGGATTTAATGAAAAACTGTTTTTT. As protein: CAWSLGFNEKLFF.

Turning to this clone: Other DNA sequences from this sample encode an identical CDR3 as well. The CDR3, as DNA: TGCGCCAGCAGCTTGGCCGGACAGGGTGGCGAGACCCAGTACTTC. It encodes CASSLAGQGGETQYF. This chain links TRBV5-1 with TRBJ2-5, with TRBD1 matching over 8 bases. The ends lost 0 bases at V and 5 bases at J; junction bases unmatched: 6. The V gene's germline CDR1 is SGHRS and CDR2 YFSETQ. The CDR3 covers 15 residues.

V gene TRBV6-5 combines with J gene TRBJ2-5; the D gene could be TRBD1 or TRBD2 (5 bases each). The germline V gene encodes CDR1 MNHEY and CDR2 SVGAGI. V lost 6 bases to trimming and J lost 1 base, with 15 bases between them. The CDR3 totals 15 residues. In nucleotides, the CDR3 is TGTGCCAGCAGCCGGGACCCTCTCCTCCAAGAGACCCAGTACTTC. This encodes CASSRDPLLQETQYF.